The clone carrying this T cell receptor beta chain has just a few counts. V shed 8 bases and J 8 bases; nucleotides not matched to a gene: 10. This CDR3 spans 13 amino acids. Germline CDR1 KGHSH, CDR2 LQKENI. This record comes from a study of blood T cell repertoires in COVID-19. The overall study: Sites in the United States, Italy and Spain provided acute and convalescent COVID-19 samples.

Sequencing was performed with immunoSEQ multiplex PCR; in TCRdb, only in-frame clones are kept and a portion is missing. The repertoire includes some 150,000 clones, over 80% of them detected once, and about 1.6% sits in the top ten. The V gene is TRBV18, the J gene TRBJ1-2; TRBD1 agrees at 8 bases. This receptor was identified in a woman aged 45 to 65 with acute or convalescent COVID-19. The source material was peripheral blood. The chain's CDR3 is CASTNGQGYGYTF. CDR3 in DNA: TGTGCCAGCACAAACGGACAGGGTTACGGCTACACCTTC. Full variable domain (remainder filled in from reference TRBV18 and TRBJ1-2): NAGVMQNPRHLVRRRGQEARLRCSPMKGHSHVYWYRQLPEEGLKFMVYLQKENIIDESGMPKERFSAEFPKEGPSILRIQQVVRGDSAAYFCASTNGQGYGYTFGSGTRLTVV.